The 15 T cell receptor beta chains reported below all come from one sample, sequenced in a study of cytotoxic CD8 clonotypes in ibrutinib-treated CLL. Measured with immunoSEQ multiplex PCR; TCRdb has only the in-frame clones, and not every one. This table holds 140,000 or so clones, 75% to 85% found once. The sample was PBMCs, taken after 12 months of ibrutinib treatment. These receptors originate from a human donor with chronic lymphocytic leukemia.

This clone was recorded a few times. The V gene is TRBV7-9, the J gene TRBJ2-2; no firm D call. Trimming removed 1 base at V and 0 bases at J, with 9 bases between. Germline loops: CDR1 SEHNR, CDR2 FQNEAQ (reference sequence). The CDR3 extends over 16 amino acids. This CDR3 is CASSLELGANTGELFF. As DNA, the CDR3 is TGTGCCAGCAGCTTAGAATTGGGCGCGAACACCGGGGAGCTGTTTTTT.

The rearrangement joins TRBV9 to TRBJ1-5; D might be TRBD1 (5 bases). Trimming took off 3 bases at V and 0 bases at J, with 10 bases between the two ends. The CDR3 contains 15 residues. The germline V gene has CDR1 SGDLS and CDR2 YYNGEE. CDR3 region: CASSGTPYSNQPQHF. Here the CDR3 DNA reads TGTGCCAGCAGCGGGACACCCTATAGCAATCAGCCCCAGCATTTT. The whole variable domain, remainder taken from reference TRBV9 and TRBJ1-5, is DSGVTQTPKHLITATGQRVTLRCSPRSGDLSVYWYQQSLDQGLQFLIQYYNGEERAKGNILERFSAQQFPDLHSELNLSSLELGDSALYFCASSGTPYSNQPQHFGDGTRLSIL.

This clone was detected once. The gene calls are TRBV25-1 and TRBJ2-4, with D hard to call. V was cut by 2 bases and J by 4 bases, with 6 bases left in between. Germline V gene lookup returns CDR1 MGHDK and CDR2 SYGVNS. The CDR3 has 13 residues. The CDR3 DNA is TGTGCCAGCAGTGAAGTCAAGAAAAACATTCAGTACTTC. Amino acids: CASSEVKKNIQYF.

This clone came up once. V and J are TRBV2 and TRBJ1-2, with 8 bases identical to TRBD1. In germline, CDR1 is SNHLY, CDR2 FYNNEI. CDR3 length: 18 residues. Trimming took 7 bases from V and 3 from J; bases not matched to a gene: 19. The CDR3 DNA reads TGTGCCAGCACTACCCCCCGGGACAGGAGGAGAGATGACTATGGCTACACCTTC. This translates into CASTTPRDRRRDDYGYTF.

This clone was observed a few times. The CDR3 DNA sequence: TGTGCCAGCAGTTTCACAGGGATGAGTTACTACGAGCAGTACTTC. Translating it yields CASSFTGMSYYEQYF. The genes are TRBV28 and TRBJ2-7, with D possibly matching TRBD1 (6 bases). V was pared by 3 bases and J by 3 bases, with 15 bases between. The CDR3 spans 15 residues. CDR1 and CDR2 from the germline V gene are MDHEN and SYDVKM.

The chain combines TRBV4-2 with TRBJ2-5; TRBD2 matches at 10 bases. V lost 3 bases and J lost 1; bases outside the gene matches: 11. The CDR3 loop spans 18 amino acids. Germline V gives CDR1 LGHNA, CDR2 YNFKEQ. CDR3 protein: CASSHPLLAGAAQETQYF. The CDR3 DNA follows: TGTGCCAGCAGCCACCCACTTCTAGCGGGAGCCGCCCAAGAGACCCAGTACTTC.

In this sample, this clone turned up once. The rearrangement joins TRBV2 to TRBJ2-1; D not certain. The CDR3 sequence is 13 residues long. The V gene's germline CDR1 is SNHLY and CDR2 FYNNEI. The ends were cut back, 6 bases at V and 5 bases at J, with 11 bases in the middle. CDR3 in amino acids: CASRATTHNEQFF. In DNA, the CDR3 is TGTGCCAGCAGGGCTACAACCCACAATGAGCAGTTCTTC.

The chain combines TRBV27 with TRBJ2-7; possible D gene TRBD1, 6 bases. The CDR3 spans 14 residues. The germline V gene encodes CDR1 MNHEY and CDR2 SMNVEV (reference sequence). Trimming took off 6 bases at V and 2 bases at J, with 14 bases between the two ends. This CDR3 is CASSGWKGAYEQYF. The CDR3 DNA is TGTGCCAGCAGCGGCTGGAAGGGGGCCTACGAGCAGTACTTC.

This clone has more than one count but fewer than ten. The chain joins TRBV4-3 to TRBJ2-3; weak D call: TRBD1 (5 bases). The V end was cut by 0 bases, the J end by 9 bases, with 10 bases between. CDR1 LGHNA and CDR2 YSLEER come from the germline V gene. CDR3 length: 13 residues. In DNA form, the CDR3 reads TGCGCCAGCAGCCAAGAGCTGGACAAGACGCAGTATTTT. It codes for CASSQELDKTQYF.

The chain links TRBV5-4 to TRBJ1-2; 7 positions match TRBD1. This CDR3 is built from 15 residues. With V trimmed by 0 bases and J by 5 bases, 7 bases remained unmatched. The germline V gene encodes CDR1 SGHNT and CDR2 YYREEE (reference sequence). CDR3 coding DNA: TGTGCCAGCAGCTTGGAGAACAGGGGTGGGTATGGCTACACCTTC. It translates to CASSLENRGGYGYTF. The full variable domain, with the rest looked up from reference TRBV5-4 and TRBJ1-2, is ETGVTQSPTHLIKTRGQQVTLRCSSQSGHNTVSWYQQALGQGPQFIFQYYREEENGRGNFPPRFSGLQFPNYSSELNVNALELDDSALYLCASSLENRGGYGYTFGSGTRLTVV.

This sequence joins TRBV10-3 and TRBJ2-1; no reliable D call. V was pared by 8 bases and J by 4 bases, with 21 bases between. The CDR3 length is 16 residues. The germline V gene encodes CDR1 ENHRY and CDR2 SYGVKD. The DNA of the CDR3 is TGTGCCATCGCCCAACTTGCAGGACGAAGTTACAATGAGCAGTTCTTC. It yields the protein CAIAQLAGRSYNEQFF.

This clone was found a few times. The chain links TRBV20-1 to TRBJ1-1, with no clear D. The V and J ends lost 4 bases and 3 bases respectively, with 6 bases between them. From germline, CDR1 is DFQATT and CDR2 SNEGSKA (reference sequence). The CDR3 is 11 residues long. The CDR3 bases are TGCAGTGCTATTTTTTACACTGAAGCTTTCTTT. Encoded protein: CSAIFYTEAFF.

The chain is built from TRBV19 and TRBJ1-1; D is unclear. Germline CDR1 and CDR2: LNHDA and SQIVND (reference sequence). This CDR3 is 18 amino acids long. The V gene lost 5 bases and the J gene lost 0 bases, with 22 bases spanning the gap. The CDR3 DNA sequence: TGTGCCAGTAGTGCCAACTACTTGAGCCCCACTATGAACACTGAAGCTTTCTTT. Amino acids: CASSANYLSPTMNTEAFF.

The chain joins TRBV4-3 to TRBJ1-1; 8 positions agree with TRBD1. The CDR3 loop spans 16 amino acids. With V trimmed by 3 bases and J by 4 bases, 10 bases remained unmatched. In germline, CDR1 is LGHNA, CDR2 YSLEER. This CDR3 reads CASSQRPTGDFTEAFF. CDR3 coding DNA: TGCGCCAGCAGCCAGCGCCCGACAGGGGATTTCACTGAAGCTTTCTTT.

The chain combines TRBV5-4 with TRBJ2-3; D is uncertain. Trimming cost V 1 base and J 5 bases, with 17 bases left between them. Germline CDR1 is SGHNT and CDR2 is YYREEE (reference sequence). This CDR3 region has 16 residues. The DNA for the CDR3 is TGTGCCAGCAGCTTGTCGATGGGCGTAAGGAAAGATACGCAGTATTTT. Encoded protein: CASSLSMGVRKDTQYF. Filled out from reference TRBV5-4 and TRBJ2-3, the complete variable domain reads ETGVTQSPTHLIKTRGQQVTLRCSSQSGHNTVSWYQQALGQGPQFIFQYYREEENGRGNFPPRFSGLQFPNYSSELNVNALELDDSALYLCASSLSMGVRKDTQYFGPGTRLTVL.